This entry lists 4 T cell receptor beta chains sequenced from one sample in a study of metastatic and nonmetastatic thyroid tumors. From the PCR reads, TCRdb re-called clones with MiXCR. The sample yields over 9,000 clones, 27% seen once. No treatment of any kind had been given to any patient before thyroid surgery. The specimen sequenced was adjacent normal tissue. The receptors were sampled from a male donor with papillary thyroid cancer or a benign thyroid nodule (not recorded which). Some clones in this sample may be carry-over from other donors' samples.

This clone has just a few counts. The chain recombines TRBV28 with TRBJ2-1; no clear D. The CDR3 has 12 residues. V dropped 3 bases and J dropped 8 bases, with 8 bases sitting between them. The germline V gene has CDR1 MDHEN and CDR2 SYDVKM. CDR3 region: CASSFQTHEQFF. CDR3 sequence (DNA): TGTGCCAGCAGTTTTCAGACCCATGAGCAGTTCTTC. The whole variable domain, filled in from reference TRBV28 and TRBJ2-1, reads DVKVTQSSRYLVKRTGEKVFLECVQDMDHENMFWYRQDPGLGLRLIYFSYDVKMKEKGDIPEGYSVSREKKERFSLILESASTNQTSMYLCASSFQTHEQFFGPGTRLTVL.

CDR3 in amino acids: CASSPGTSGNSVEQFF. The CDR3 bases are TGTGCCAGCAGTCCAGGGACTAGCGGGAACTCGGTTGAGCAGTTCTTC. The chain has TRBV2 and TRBJ2-1; 13 nucleotides align to TRBD2. Germline V gene lookup returns CDR1 SNHLY and CDR2 FYNNEI. After removal of 5 bases from V and 9 bases from J, the junction contained 10 bases not matched to a gene. The CDR3 is 16 amino acids.

This clone was counted only a few times. One end of the junction fails to match germline, which may point to a read error. The CDR3 DNA reads TGCGCCAGCCCCCCGGCTAGCACAGATACGCAGTATTTT. Protein sequence: CASPPASTDTQYF. The V gene is TRBV6-9, the J gene TRBJ2-3; the D is unclear. The CDR3 is 13 residues long. From germline, CDR1 is MNHGY and CDR2 SVAAGI.

This clone was detected a few times. This rearrangement joins TRBV6-2 or TRBV6-3 to TRBJ2-7; either TRBD1 or TRBD2 may supply D (5 bases each). The CDR3 is 14 residues long. V lost 2 bases, J lost 2 bases, and 10 bases lay in between. Germline values: CDR1 MNHEY, CDR2 SVGEGT. The DNA for the CDR3 is TGTGCCAGCAGTTACGACAGCGGAGCCTACGAGCAGTACTTC. Translation: CASSYDSGAYEQYF.